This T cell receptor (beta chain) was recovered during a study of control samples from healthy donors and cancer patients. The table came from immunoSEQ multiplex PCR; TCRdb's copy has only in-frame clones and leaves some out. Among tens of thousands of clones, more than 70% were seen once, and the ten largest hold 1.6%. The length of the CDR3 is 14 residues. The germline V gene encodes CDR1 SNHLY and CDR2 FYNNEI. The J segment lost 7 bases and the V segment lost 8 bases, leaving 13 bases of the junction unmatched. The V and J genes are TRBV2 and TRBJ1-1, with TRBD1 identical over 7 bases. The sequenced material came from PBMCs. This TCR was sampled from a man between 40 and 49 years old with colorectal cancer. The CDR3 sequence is CASVGGGSGFEAFF. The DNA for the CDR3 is TGTGCCAGCGTGGGAGGGGGCAGTGGATTTGAAGCTTTCTTT.